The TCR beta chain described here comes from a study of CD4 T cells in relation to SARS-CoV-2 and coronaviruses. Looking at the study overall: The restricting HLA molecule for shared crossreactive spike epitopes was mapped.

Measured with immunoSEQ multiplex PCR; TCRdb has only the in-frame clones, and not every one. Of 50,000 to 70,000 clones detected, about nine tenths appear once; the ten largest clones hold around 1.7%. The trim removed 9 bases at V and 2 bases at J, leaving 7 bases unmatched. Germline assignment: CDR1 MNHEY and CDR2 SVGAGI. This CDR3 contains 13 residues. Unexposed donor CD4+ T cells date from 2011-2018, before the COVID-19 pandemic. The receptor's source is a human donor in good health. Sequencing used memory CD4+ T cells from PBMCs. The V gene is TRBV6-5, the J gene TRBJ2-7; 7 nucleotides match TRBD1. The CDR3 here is CASWSQGAYEQYF. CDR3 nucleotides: TGTGCCAGTTGGTCCCAGGGGGCCTACGAGCAGTACTTC.